This T cell receptor (beta chain) was profiled in a study of Ad26.COV2.S vaccination and SARS-CoV-2 variants. Turning to the study itself: In the COV1001 trial, the donor was in the Ad26.COV2.S arm.

This clone was seen a few times. What it binds is unknown. Treatment of the sample: over 15 received Ad26.COV2.S at low or high dose, single or two shots; 5 received placebo; per-sample allocation not given. After the first vaccine or placebo injection, samples were drawn on day 63. An adult aged 18-55 years in Boston served as the donor. Study outcomes and limitations: After vaccination, substantial breadth of spike-specific CD8+ and CD4+ responses was reported. Non-spike TCR breadth showed similarity between vaccine and placebo recipients.

The method was immunoSEQ multiplex PCR; TCRdb's version includes in-frame clones alone and lacks a portion of them. The profile covers about 350,000 clones, with approximately 85% appearing a single time and roughly 3.1% taken by the ten largest. The TCR comes from a person between 18 and 59 years old who received the Ad26.COV2.S COVID-19 vaccine or a placebo. The material sequenced was peripheral blood, taken in a trial of Ad26.COV2.S vaccine versus placebo.

The CDR3 loop is CASSLGSDQPQHF. The CDR3 bases are TGTGCCAGCAGCTTGGGAAGTGATCAGCCCCAGCATTTT. The chain carries TRBV5-8 and TRBJ1-5; D is unresolved. The V gene's germline CDR1 is SGHTS and CDR2 YDEGEE. The CDR3 runs 13 residues. V was clipped by 0 bases and J by 5 bases, with 6 bases between them. The variable domain in full, completed from reference TRBV5-8 and TRBJ1-5, reads EAGVTQSPTHLIKTRGQQATLRCSPISGHTSVYWYQQALGLGLQFLLWYDEGEERNRGNFPPRFSGRQFPNYSSELNVNALELEDSALYLCASSLGSDQPQHFGDGTRLSIL.